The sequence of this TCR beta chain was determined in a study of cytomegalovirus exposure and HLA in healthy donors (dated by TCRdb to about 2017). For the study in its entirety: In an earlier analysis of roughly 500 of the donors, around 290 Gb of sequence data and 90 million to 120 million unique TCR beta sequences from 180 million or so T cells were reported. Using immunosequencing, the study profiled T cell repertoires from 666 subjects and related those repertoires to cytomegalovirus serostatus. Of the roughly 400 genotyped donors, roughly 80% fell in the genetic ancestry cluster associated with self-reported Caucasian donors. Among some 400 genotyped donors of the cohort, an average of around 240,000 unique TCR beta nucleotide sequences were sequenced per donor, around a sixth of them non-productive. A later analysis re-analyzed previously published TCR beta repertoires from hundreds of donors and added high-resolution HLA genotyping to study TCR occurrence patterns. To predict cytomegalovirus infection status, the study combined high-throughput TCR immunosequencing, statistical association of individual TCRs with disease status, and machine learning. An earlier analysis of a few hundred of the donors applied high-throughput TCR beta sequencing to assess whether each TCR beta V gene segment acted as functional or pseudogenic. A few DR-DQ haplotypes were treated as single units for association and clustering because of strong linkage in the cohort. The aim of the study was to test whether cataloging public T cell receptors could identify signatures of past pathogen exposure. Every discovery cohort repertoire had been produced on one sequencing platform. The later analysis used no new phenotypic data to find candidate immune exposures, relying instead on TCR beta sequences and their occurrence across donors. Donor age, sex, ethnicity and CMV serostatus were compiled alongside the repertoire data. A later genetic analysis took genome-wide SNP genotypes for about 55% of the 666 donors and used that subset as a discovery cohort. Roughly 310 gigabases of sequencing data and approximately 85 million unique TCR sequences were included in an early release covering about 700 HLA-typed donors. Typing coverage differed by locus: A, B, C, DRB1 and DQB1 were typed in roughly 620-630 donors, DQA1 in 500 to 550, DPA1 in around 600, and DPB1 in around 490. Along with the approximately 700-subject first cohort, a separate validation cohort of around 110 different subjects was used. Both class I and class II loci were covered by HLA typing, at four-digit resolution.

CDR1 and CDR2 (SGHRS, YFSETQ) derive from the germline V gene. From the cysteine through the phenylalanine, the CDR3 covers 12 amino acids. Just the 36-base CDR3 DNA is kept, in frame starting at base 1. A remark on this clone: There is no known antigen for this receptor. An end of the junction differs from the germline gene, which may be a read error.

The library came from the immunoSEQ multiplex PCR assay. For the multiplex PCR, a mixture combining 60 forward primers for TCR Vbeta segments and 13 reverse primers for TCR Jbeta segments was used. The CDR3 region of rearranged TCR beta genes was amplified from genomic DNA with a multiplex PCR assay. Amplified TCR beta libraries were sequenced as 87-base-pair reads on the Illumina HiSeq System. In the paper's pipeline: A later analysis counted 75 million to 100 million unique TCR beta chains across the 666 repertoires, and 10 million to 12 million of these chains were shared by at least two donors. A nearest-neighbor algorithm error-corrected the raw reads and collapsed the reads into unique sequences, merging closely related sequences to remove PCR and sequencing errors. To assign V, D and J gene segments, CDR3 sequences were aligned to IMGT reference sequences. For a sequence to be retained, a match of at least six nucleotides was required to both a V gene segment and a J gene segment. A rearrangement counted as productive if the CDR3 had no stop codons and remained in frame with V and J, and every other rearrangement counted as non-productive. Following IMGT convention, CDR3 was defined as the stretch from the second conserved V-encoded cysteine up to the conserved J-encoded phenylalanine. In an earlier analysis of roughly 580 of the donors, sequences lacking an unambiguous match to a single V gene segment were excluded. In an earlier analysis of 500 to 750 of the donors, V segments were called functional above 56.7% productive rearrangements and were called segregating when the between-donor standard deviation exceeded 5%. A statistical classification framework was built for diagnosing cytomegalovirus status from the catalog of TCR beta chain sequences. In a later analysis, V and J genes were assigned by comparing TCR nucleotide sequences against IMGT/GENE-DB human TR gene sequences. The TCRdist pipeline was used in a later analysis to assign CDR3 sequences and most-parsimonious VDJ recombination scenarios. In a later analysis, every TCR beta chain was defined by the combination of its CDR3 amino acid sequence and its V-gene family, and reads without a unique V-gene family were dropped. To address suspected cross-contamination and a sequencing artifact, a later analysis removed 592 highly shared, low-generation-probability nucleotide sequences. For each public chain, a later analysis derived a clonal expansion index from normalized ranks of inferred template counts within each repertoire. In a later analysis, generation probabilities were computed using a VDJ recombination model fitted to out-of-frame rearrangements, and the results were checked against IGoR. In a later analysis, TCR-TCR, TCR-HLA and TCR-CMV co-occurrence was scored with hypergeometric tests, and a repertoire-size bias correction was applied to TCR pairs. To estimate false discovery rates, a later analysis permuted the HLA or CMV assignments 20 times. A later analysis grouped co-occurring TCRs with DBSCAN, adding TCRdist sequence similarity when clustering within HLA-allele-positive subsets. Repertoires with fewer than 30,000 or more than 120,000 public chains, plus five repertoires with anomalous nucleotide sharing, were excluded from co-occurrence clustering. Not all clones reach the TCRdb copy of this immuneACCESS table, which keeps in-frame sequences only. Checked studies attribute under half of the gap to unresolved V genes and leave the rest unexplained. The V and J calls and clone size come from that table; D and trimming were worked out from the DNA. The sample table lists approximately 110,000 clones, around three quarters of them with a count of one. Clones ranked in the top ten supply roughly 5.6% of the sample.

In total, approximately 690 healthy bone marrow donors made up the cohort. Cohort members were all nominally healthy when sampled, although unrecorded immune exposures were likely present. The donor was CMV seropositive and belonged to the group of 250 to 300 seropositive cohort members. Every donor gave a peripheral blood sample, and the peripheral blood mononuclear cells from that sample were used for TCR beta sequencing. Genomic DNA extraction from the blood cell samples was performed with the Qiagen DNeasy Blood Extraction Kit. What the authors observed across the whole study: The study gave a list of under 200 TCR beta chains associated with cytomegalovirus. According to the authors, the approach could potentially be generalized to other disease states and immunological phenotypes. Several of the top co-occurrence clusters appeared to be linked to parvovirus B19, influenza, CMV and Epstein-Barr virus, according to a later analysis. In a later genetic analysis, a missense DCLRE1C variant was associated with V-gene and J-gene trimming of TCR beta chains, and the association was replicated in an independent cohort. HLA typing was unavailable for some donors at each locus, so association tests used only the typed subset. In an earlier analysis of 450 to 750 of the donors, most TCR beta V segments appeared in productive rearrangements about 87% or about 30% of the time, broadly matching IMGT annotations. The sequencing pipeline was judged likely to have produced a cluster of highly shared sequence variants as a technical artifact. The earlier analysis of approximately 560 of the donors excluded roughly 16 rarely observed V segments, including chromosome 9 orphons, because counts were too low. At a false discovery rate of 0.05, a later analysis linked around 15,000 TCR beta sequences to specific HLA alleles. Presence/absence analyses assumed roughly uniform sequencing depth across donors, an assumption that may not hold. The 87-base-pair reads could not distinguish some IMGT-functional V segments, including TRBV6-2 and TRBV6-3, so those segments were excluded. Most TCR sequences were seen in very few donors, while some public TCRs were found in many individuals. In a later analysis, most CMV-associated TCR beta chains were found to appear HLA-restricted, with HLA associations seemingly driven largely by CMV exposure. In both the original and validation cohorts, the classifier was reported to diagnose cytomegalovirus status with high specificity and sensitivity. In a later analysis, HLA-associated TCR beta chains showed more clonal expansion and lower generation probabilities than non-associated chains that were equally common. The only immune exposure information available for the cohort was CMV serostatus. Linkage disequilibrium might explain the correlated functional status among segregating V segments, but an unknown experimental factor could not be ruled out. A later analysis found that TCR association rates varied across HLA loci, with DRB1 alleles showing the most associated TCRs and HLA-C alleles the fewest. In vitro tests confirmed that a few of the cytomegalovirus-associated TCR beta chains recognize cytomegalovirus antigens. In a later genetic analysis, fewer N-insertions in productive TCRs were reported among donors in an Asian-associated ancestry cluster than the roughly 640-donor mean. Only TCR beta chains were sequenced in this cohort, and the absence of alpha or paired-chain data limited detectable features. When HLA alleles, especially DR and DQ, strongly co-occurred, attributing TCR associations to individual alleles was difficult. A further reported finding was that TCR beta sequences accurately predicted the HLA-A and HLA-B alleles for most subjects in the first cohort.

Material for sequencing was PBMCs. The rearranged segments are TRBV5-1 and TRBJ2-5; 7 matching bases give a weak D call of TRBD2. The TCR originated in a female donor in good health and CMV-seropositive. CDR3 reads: CASRRGTGTTNF. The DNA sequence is TGCGCCAGCAGGAGGGGGACCGGGACTACCAACTTC.